Listed below are T cell receptor beta chains from one sample, sequenced in a study of T-cell reconstitution after alpha-beta-depleted transplantation in children. TCRdb called the PCR reads again in MiXCR, with one record for every CDR3 protein. The table records 450,000 to 600,000 distinct CDR3 sequences, about 33% of them present only once. Sequencing used PBMCs from the stem cell graft donor, obtained from the stem cell graft. These receptors were collected from a human donor who donated a stem cell graft to a child with aplastic anemia. Both conserved end residues are part of each CDR3.

TRBJ1-5 TRBV12-3/TRBV12-4 CASSELDSNQPQHF
TRBJ1-4 TRBV27 CASSLLAGKQLFF
TRBJ1-1 TRBV7-3 CASSPVSDTEAFF
TRBJ2-7 TRBV20-1 CSAREWGAVVFEQYF
TRBJ2-1 TRBV7-3 CASQEGGHDNEQFF
TRBJ1-6 TRBV5-6 CASSLVQGATYNSPLHF
TRBJ1-5 TRBV20-1 CSARGPGNSNQPQHF
TRBJ2-7 TRBV12-3/TRBV12-4 CASSLSGGEGYEQYF
TRBJ1-4 TRBV7-2 CASSQGWNEKLFF
TRBJ2-2 TRBV6-1 CASNPQGAGELFF
TRBJ1-4 TRBV20-1 CSANPGRSEKLFF
TRBJ2-1 TRBV3-1 CASSPVASLYNEQFF
TRBJ2-5 TRBV4-3 CASSHQRGDQETQYF
TRBJ2-3 TRBV7-2 CASSGPGQGATDTQYF
TRBJ1-5 TRBV7-6 CASSLAAKKPQHF
TRBJ1-1 TRBV29-1 CSVGPENTEAFF
TRBJ1-1 TRBV29-1 CSVDGQAPFEAFF
TRBJ2-5 TRBV9 CASSVLGTGAQTQYF
TRBJ1-1 TRBV9 CASSVAGWGTEAFF
TRBJ2-2 TRBV7-3 CASSTRLAQGTGELFF
TRBJ2-1 TRBV27 CASSFVAGVANEQFF
TRBJ2-2 TRBV24-1 CATSERGQLFF
TRBJ2-3 TRBV5-1 CASSDGLVRSDTQYF
TRBJ2-1 TRBV5-1 CASSLDSWNEQFF
TRBJ1-5 TRBV4-2 CASSFPGEGQPQHF
TRBJ2-3 TRBV11-2 CASSSIATSTDTQYF
TRBJ2-5 TRBV5-1 CASSLEYGSRETQYF
TRBJ2-1 TRBV20-1 CSARRIAGNLNEQFF
TRBJ2-3 TRBV29-1 CSVHSSGRGLDTQYF
TRBJ2-5 TRBV7-2 CASSLSGRNQETQYF
TRBJ2-5 TRBV11-2 CASSATPGLVPETQYF
TRBJ2-7 TRBV5-1 CASSWTSGTPYEQYF
TRBJ2-3 TRBV29-1 CSVEDRTETDTQYF
TRBJ1-2 TRBV7-2 CASSDPGTALYGYTF
TRBJ2-1 TRBV5-1 CASSSYPSESYNEQFF
TRBJ2-5 TRBV28 CASRSTGLGETQYF
TRBJ2-5 TRBV10-3 CAISGLAPRWETQYF
TRBJ2-6 TRBV29-1 CSVPREGVSGANVLTF
TRBJ2-5 TRBV7-2 CASSFFQETQYF
TRBJ2-1 TRBV7-2 CASSFTTGLYNEQFF
TRBJ2-1 TRBV11-1 CASSPPTSGRDNEQFF
TRBJ2-1 TRBV9 CASSWLGGAPSGRARDEQFF
TRBJ1-2 TRBV28 CAIFDTYGYTF
TRBJ2-5 TRBV7-2 CASSLAGLWETQYF
TRBJ2-7 TRBV19 CASSIASVLGYEQYF
TRBJ1-2 TRBV29-1 CSVEQNRRYTF
TRBJ2-2 TRBV9 CASSVARYTGELFF
TRBJ2-3 TRBV20-1 CSASIVTQYF
TRBJ1-2 TRBV7-2 CASSLYRAAGNGYTF
TRBJ2-5 TRBV5-6 CASSRDQETQYF
TRBJ2-1 TRBV7-3 CASSLKGRQFEPYNEQFF
TRBJ2-6 TRBV12-3/TRBV12-4 CASSSTPPGDGANVLTF
TRBJ1-2 TRBV5-1 CASSFGGQGIRGGYGYTF
TRBJ2-3 TRBV24-1 CATSDPQGEATDTQYF
TRBJ2-3 TRBV7-2 CASSLGLAGDTDTQYF
TRBJ1-2 TRBV7-9 CASSLGVGDSNVRGYTF
TRBJ1-4 TRBV20-1 CSARDFALADPEPEKLFF
TRBJ2-2 TRBV27 CASSFRGNTGELFF
TRBJ2-2 TRBV27 CASSLFSTGELFF
TRBJ2-1 TRBV7-2 CASSSSRQGSEQFF